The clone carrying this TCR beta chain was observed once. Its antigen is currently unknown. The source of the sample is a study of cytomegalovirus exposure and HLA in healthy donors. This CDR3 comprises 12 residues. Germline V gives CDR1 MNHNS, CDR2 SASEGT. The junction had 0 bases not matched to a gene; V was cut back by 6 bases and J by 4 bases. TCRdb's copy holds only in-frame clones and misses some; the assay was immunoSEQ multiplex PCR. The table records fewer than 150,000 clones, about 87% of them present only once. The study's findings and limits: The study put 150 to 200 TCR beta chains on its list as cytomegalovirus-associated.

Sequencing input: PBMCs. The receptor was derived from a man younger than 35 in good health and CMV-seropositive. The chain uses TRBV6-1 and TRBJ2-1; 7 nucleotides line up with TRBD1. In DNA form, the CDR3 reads TGTGCCAGCAGACAGGGGTACAATGAGCAGTTCTTC. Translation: CASRQGYNEQFF.